This T cell receptor beta chain is from a study of cytomegalovirus exposure and HLA in healthy donors. Germline values: CDR1 SQVTM, CDR2 ANQGSEA. The length of the CDR3 is 16 residues. This clone was counted once. PCR was performed using 60 Vbeta and 13 Jbeta primers. Original processing notes: Later analysis identified tens of millions of unique TCR beta chains, about 10 million shared. Using immunoSEQ multiplex PCR, the repertoire was profiled, and TCRdb retains in-frame clones only, with some absent. That table furnishes V, J and clone size, whereas the DNA furnished D and trimming. The data contain fewer than 120,000 clones, 76% of them seen just once; the ten biggest clones take up roughly an eighth.

J is TRBJ2-5 and V is TRBV29-1, with 14 bases identical to TRBD2. The J call may be in error: the DNA end matches TRBJ2-7 better. The specimen sequenced was PBMCs. The TCR comes from a young man in good health and CMV-seropositive. This chain's CDR3 is CSVEEGLAGVLYEQYF. CDR3 coding DNA: TGCAGCGTTGAAGAGGGACTAGCGGGGGTGTTGTACGAGCAGTACTTC.